The 21 T cell receptor beta chains presented below share a single source sample, sequenced in a study of T cell repertoires in cytomegalovirus infection. TCRdb re-derived calls from the reads in MiXCR, one entry per CDR3 protein. The data contain 200,000 to 250,000 distinct CDR3 sequences, roughly 12% of them seen just once; the ten biggest clones take up approximately 1.6%. The specimen was PBMCs. The receptors stem from a human donor in good health (CMV status not recorded). Some clones in this sample may be carry-over from other donors' samples.

This clonotype was picked up a small number of times. V usage is TRBV6-4 and J usage is TRBJ2-6; TRBD1 matches 7 bases. The V segment lost 6 bases and the J segment 0 bases; nucleotides outside the gene matches: 2. The germline CDR1 and CDR2 sequences are MRHNA and SNTAGT. The CDR3 is 15 amino acids. In DNA, the CDR3 is TGTGCCAGCAGCGACAGGGTCTCTGGGGCCAACGTCCTGACTTTC. As protein: CASSDRVSGANVLTF.

In this sample, this clonotype turned up many times. The rearrangement joins TRBV28 to TRBJ2-3, with TRBD1 identical over 7 bases. With V trimmed by 5 bases and J by 5 bases, 7 bases remained unmatched. The CDR3 is 14 residues long. Germline V gene lookup returns CDR1 MDHEN and CDR2 SYDVKM. Here the CDR3 reads CASSLTTGIDTQYF. The CDR3 DNA follows: TGTGCCAGCAGTCTGACGACAGGGATAGATACGCAGTATTTT. The complete variable domain, with remaining parts taken from reference TRBV28 and TRBJ2-3, reads DVKVTQSSRYLVKRTGEKVFLECVQDMDHENMFWYRQDPGLGLRLIYFSYDVKMKEKGDIPEGYSVSREKKERFSLILESASTNQTSMYLCASSLTTGIDTQYFGPGTRLTVL.

The table lists this clonotype with many counts. The rearrangement joins TRBV7-2 to TRBJ1-2, with 10 bases fitting TRBD1. With 5 bases clipped from V and 3 bases from J, the junction kept 6 bases outside the gene matches. CDR1 is SGHTA, CDR2 FQGNSA, per germline. This CDR3 is 15 amino acids long. The CDR3 nucleotides read TGTGCCAGCAGCGACTCGACAGGGGGCTACTATGGCTACACCTTC. The encoded protein is CASSDSTGGYYGYTF.

At least ten counts were recorded for this clonotype. The rearrangement uses TRBV6-2 or TRBV6-3 and TRBJ2-2; 9 bases are a match to TRBD2. CDR3 size: 16 residues. Germline V CDR1 and CDR2: MNHEY, SVGEGT. V was clipped by 5 bases and J by 1 base; unmatched bases: 5. The CDR3 DNA follows: TGTGCCAGCAGTCGAAAGCGGGGGGTGAACACCGGGGAGCTGTTTTTT. It codes for CASSRKRGVNTGELFF.

This clonotype was detected many times. CDR3: CASSQRTTTPGELFF. The CDR3 DNA follows: TGTGCCAGCAGCCAACGGACAACCACACCCGGGGAGCTGTTTTTT. The chain carries TRBV7-9 and TRBJ2-2; D might be TRBD1 (5 bases). The V gene lost 5 bases and the J gene lost 6 bases, with 16 bases spanning the gap. Germline V gene data show CDR1 as SEHNR and CDR2 as FQNEAQ (reference sequence). The CDR3 runs to 15 residues.

The J gene is TRBJ2-1, the V gene TRBV28; 16 bases line up with TRBD2. The CDR3 loop spans 18 amino acids. Germline CDR1 MDHEN, CDR2 SYDVKM. V shed 5 bases, J shed 9 bases, and the junction held 13 bases outside the gene matches. The CDR3 bases are TGTGCCAGCAGTCCACTCCCGGGACTAGCGGGAGGGCCCAGTGAGCAGTTCTTC. Translation: CASSPLPGLAGGPSEQFF.

The chain uses TRBV12-3 or TRBV12-4 and TRBJ1-6, with D unresolved. V lost 6 bases and J 9 bases, leaving 9 bases between the germline ends. The CDR3 is 12 residues long. CDR3: CASSFRISPLHF. CDR3 in DNA: TGTGCCAGCAGCTTCCGTATTTCACCCCTCCACTTT.

This clonotype was seen ten or more times. The genes are TRBV5-1 and TRBJ2-7, with D perhaps matching TRBD1 (5 bases). Trimming took off 3 bases at V and 3 bases at J, with 10 bases between the two ends. Germline V gene lookup returns CDR1 SGHRS and CDR2 YFSETQ. The CDR3 spans 13 residues. The CDR3 loop reads CASSSGHRYEQYF. The CDR3 nucleotides are TGCGCCAGCAGCTCAGGACACCGCTACGAGCAGTACTTC.

The chain employs TRBV5-6 and TRBJ2-3, with 7 bases matching TRBD1. Germline V gene sequence: CDR1 SGHDT, CDR2 YYEEEE. CDR3 size: 14 residues. Trimming at V came to 4 bases and at J to 5 bases, leaving 7 bases not matched to a gene. In DNA form, the CDR3 reads TGTGCCAGCAGCGACGGACAGGCCGGAGATACGCAGTATTTT. Translated, it gives CASSDGQAGDTQYF.

The rearrangement uses TRBV7-8 and TRBJ1-6, with a tentative D call TRBD1 (5 bases). From germline, CDR1 is SGHVS and CDR2 FQNEAQ. Deletions cut 6 bases from V and 5 bases from J, with 11 bases between. CDR3 length equals 14 residues. The CDR3 DNA reads as TGTGCCAGCAGTGGGGGGGTGGATAATTCACCCCTCCACTTT. Translation: CASSGGVDNSPLHF. Full variable domain (remainder filled in from reference TRBV7-8 and TRBJ1-6): GAGVSQSPRYKVAKRGQDVALRCDPISGHVSLFWYQQALGQGPEFLTYFQNEAQLDKSGLPSDRFFAERPEGSVSTLKIQRTQQEDSAVYLCASSGGVDNSPLHFGNGTRLTVT.

This clonotype has ten or more counts. The rearrangement joins TRBV7-8 to TRBJ2-1; 8 nucleotides align to TRBD2. J gave up 4 bases and V 0 bases, and 11 bases lay outside the gene matches. The CDR3 loop spans 18 amino acids. Germline V gives CDR1 SGHVS, CDR2 FQNEAQ. The chain's CDR3 is CASSLALIGRARYNEQFF. The CDR3 DNA reads TGTGCCAGCAGCTTAGCGCTTATCGGGAGGGCCCGGTACAATGAGCAGTTCTTC.

On this clonotype: With a much larger clone just one base away, this may be a read error. The CDR3 region has the DNA TGTGCCAGCACCTCAATACCAGGGGGCCACAACACTGAAGCTTTCTTT. It is translated as CASTSIPGGHNTEAFF. The chain links TRBV7-2 to TRBJ1-1, with 8 bases matching TRBD1. Germline V gene data show CDR1 as SGHTA and CDR2 as FQGNSA. V trimming: 7 bases; J trimming: 2 bases; junction bases outside the gene matches: 12. The CDR3 consists of 16 residues.

This clonotype was detected ten times or more. The J gene is TRBJ2-3, the V gene TRBV20-1; D ambiguous. The germline V gene has CDR1 DFQATT and CDR2 SNEGSKA (reference sequence). This CDR3 region has 17 residues. The V and J ends lost 0 bases and 5 bases respectively, with 21 bases between them. CDR3 nucleotide sequence: TGCAGTGCTAGAGATCTTGTGGCTCTCATATTGAGAGATACGCAGTATTTT. It is translated as CSARDLVALILRDTQYF.

The rearrangement links TRBV20-1 to TRBJ2-7, with 10 nucleotides matching TRBD2. V was clipped by 1 base and J by 3 bases; unmatched bases: 6. CDR1 DFQATT and CDR2 SNEGSKA come from the germline V gene (reference sequence). The CDR3 totals 15 residues. CDR3 coding DNA: TGCAGTGCTAGAGCTCTAGCGGGGGAGGACTACGAGCAGTACTTC. As protein: CSARALAGEDYEQYF.

Only a few counts were recorded for this clonotype. J is TRBJ2-5 and V is TRBV5-1, with TRBD2 identical over 8 bases. Losses at the gene ends were 0 bases for V and 5 bases for J; bases not matched to a gene: 6. The CDR3 consists of 15 residues. The germline V gene encodes CDR1 SGHRS and CDR2 YFSETQ. CDR3 amino acids: CASSLAPTSEETQYF. The CDR3 DNA sequence: TGCGCCAGCAGCTTGGCCCCGACTAGCGAGGAGACCCAGTACTTC.

In this sample, this clonotype turned up once. A much larger clone lies a single base off, so this may be a read error. The rearrangement links TRBV10-3 to TRBJ1-4; 9 positions match TRBD1. Losses at the gene ends were 4 bases for V and 6 bases for J; bases not matched to a gene: 9. The CDR3 runs to 16 residues. In germline, CDR1 is ENHRY, CDR2 SYGVKD. In DNA, the CDR3 is TGTGCCATCAGTGCGGCCGGGACAGGGAACTATGAAAAACTGTTTTTT. It specifies CAISAAGTGNYEKLFF.

There are a few counts of this clonotype. The rearrangement joins TRBV7-2 to TRBJ1-4; possibly TRBD1 for D (6 bases). The germline CDR1 and CDR2 sequences are SGHTA and FQGNSA. The CDR3 extends over 14 amino acids. With 1 base removed from V and 8 bases from J, the gap between germline ends came to 11 bases. The CDR3 DNA follows: TGTGCCAGCAGCTTAGTACAGGGAGGGGAAAAACTGTTTTTT. Its protein product is CASSLVQGGEKLFF.

This clonotype was counted many times. This chain uses TRBV28 with TRBJ1-1; 8 nucleotides line up with TRBD1. V was pared by 0 bases and J by 0 bases, with 3 bases of the junction left unmatched. The CDR3 has 16 residues. Germline V CDR1 and CDR2: MDHEN, SYDVKM. CDR3 sequence: CASSLWHRGMNTEAFF. The CDR3 region has the DNA TGTGCCAGCAGTTTATGGCACAGGGGGATGAACACTGAAGCTTTCTTT.

This clonotype was recorded a few times. In DNA form, the CDR3 reads TGTGCCAGCAGCAGGACTAGCGGGGTCTCAGATACGCAGTATTTT. It specifies CASSRTSGVSDTQYF. V gene TRBV5-4 combines with J gene TRBJ2-3; 12 bases are a match to TRBD2. In germline, CDR1 is SGHNT, CDR2 YYREEE (reference sequence). The CDR3 extends over 15 amino acids. V trimming: 4 bases; J trimming: 4 bases; junction bases outside the gene matches: 4.

This clonotype was seen ten or more times. The chain links TRBV10-3 to TRBJ2-5; 10 bases align to TRBD2. Trimming took 4 bases from V and 6 from J; bases not matched to a gene: 14. CDR1 and CDR2 (germline): ENHRY, SYGVKD. The CDR3 sequence is 17 residues long. The CDR3 nucleotides read TGTGCCATCAGTGCCACGGGGCTAGCGGGAGAGCAAAAGACCCAGTACTTC. This codes for CAISATGLAGEQKTQYF.

This clonotype was detected many times. The chain uses TRBV6-5 and TRBJ2-7, with unresolved D. Deletions cut 0 bases from V and 0 bases from J, with 9 bases between. CDR1 is MNHEY, CDR2 SVGAGI, per germline. The CDR3 loop spans 15 amino acids. The CDR3 DNA sequence: TGTGCCAGCAGTTACTCTCAACAGAGCTCCTACGAGCAGTACTTC. It translates to CASSYSQQSSYEQYF.